These 21 T cell receptor beta chains were all obtained from the same sample, sequenced in a study of CD8+CD57+ T cells in acquired aplastic anemia. TCR beta VDJ and CDR3 profiles were obtained from a genomic DNA template. TCRdb re-analysed the reads in MiXCR, keeping a single row per CDR3 protein. The table shows just over 450,000 distinct CDR3 sequences, with about a third occurring only once. The sequenced patients had an expansion of CD8+CD57+ cells seen by flow cytometry. Sequencing was performed on sorted CD4+, CD8+, or CD8+CD57+ T cells (not recorded which) from PBMCs. These receptor sequences come from a human donor with aplastic anemia.

The chain carries TRBV20-1 and TRBJ2-7; D is undetermined. The V gene's germline CDR1 is DFQATT and CDR2 SNEGSKA (reference sequence). Trimming took 0 bases from V and 7 from J, leaving 19 bases between them. The CDR3 is 15 amino acids. The DNA of the CDR3 is TGCAGTGCTAGAGATCACCAAAGGGTGTACGCGGAGCAGTACTTC. This codes for CSARDHQRVYAEQYF.

The rearrangement joins TRBV19 to TRBJ1-2; tentative D call: TRBD1 (5 bases). The germline CDR1 and CDR2 sequences are LNHDA and SQIVND (reference sequence). Trimming stripped 0 bases from V and 4 bases from J, with 9 bases between. The CDR3 runs 14 residues. CDR3 sequence (DNA): TGTGCCAGTAGTATAGACCCAGGGCTCTATGGCTACACCTTC. It translates to CASSIDPGLYGYTF.

The count of this clonotype is one. This sequence joins TRBV5-1 and TRBJ2-5; D possibly corresponds to TRBD2 (5 bases). Trimming took off 6 bases at V and 5 bases at J, with 11 bases between the two ends. This CDR3 region has 12 residues. Germline V gene sequence: CDR1 SGHRS, CDR2 YFSETQ. The CDR3 sequence is CASTLPGETQYF. CDR3 nucleotide sequence: TGCGCCAGCACCCTCCCGGGGGAGACCCAGTACTTC.

The chain is built from TRBV3-1 and TRBJ1-2, with D maybe TRBD1 (5 bases). Germline V gene data show CDR1 as LGHDT and CDR2 as YNNKEL (reference sequence). The CDR3 length is 12 residues. V lost 0 bases and J 10 bases, leaving 9 bases between the germline ends. The CDR3 region is CASSQEGVLYTF. The CDR3 nucleotides are TGTGCCAGCAGCCAAGAAGGGGTACTCTACACCTTC.

The chain joins TRBV9 to TRBJ2-7; 9 bases map to TRBD2. The V gene end was trimmed by 7 bases and the J gene end by 3 bases; junction bases not matched to a gene: 8. There are 14 residues in the CDR3. The germline V gene encodes CDR1 SGDLS and CDR2 YYNGEE. The CDR3 DNA reads TGTGCCAGCGGCGGGGGGGGCGGATTCTACGAGCAGTACTTC. It is translated as CASGGGGGFYEQYF.

The chain has TRBV20-1 and TRBJ2-7; D ambiguous. CDR3 length: 11 residues. The ends were cut back, 4 bases at V and 4 bases at J, with 8 bases in the middle. Germline CDR1 and CDR2: DFQATT and SNEGSKA (reference sequence). The CDR3: CSAKAGYEQYF. In DNA, the CDR3 is TGCAGTGCTAAAGCAGGATACGAGCAGTACTTC.

Ten or more counts support this clonotype. The gene calls are TRBV7-2 and TRBJ1-6, with D unclear. V was cut by 4 bases and J by 5 bases, with 9 bases left in between. Germline V lookup: CDR1 SGHTA, CDR2 FQGNSA. The CDR3 has 14 amino acids. CDR3 loop: CASSSQGNNSPLHF. DNA for the CDR3: TGTGCCAGCAGCTCACAAGGGAATAATTCACCCCTCCACTTT.

This clonotype was detected ten times or more. The chain links TRBV6-1 to TRBJ1-5, with D hard to call. Germline lookup yields CDR1 MNHNS and CDR2 SASEGT. V gave up 8 bases and J gave up 1 base, with 9 bases separating them. CDR3 length: 13 amino acids. The CDR3 bases are TGTGCCAGCGGCGACGGAAGCAATCAGCCCCAGCATTTT. Translated: CASGDGSNQPQHF.

V gene TRBV12-3 or TRBV12-4 combines with J gene TRBJ2-7, with 7 bases fitting TRBD2. The V and J ends lost 1 base and 4 bases, in that order; junction bases with no gene match: 19. The CDR3 extends over 19 amino acids. The CDR3 here is CASSLGLADRAILPYEQYF. DNA of the CDR3: TGTGCCAGCAGTTTAGGGCTAGCGGATCGGGCGATCTTACCTTACGAGCAGTACTTC.

V is TRBV7-8 and J is TRBJ1-6, with D tentatively TRBD1 (5 bases). With 8 bases removed from V and 9 bases from J, the gap between germline ends came to 11 bases. Germline values: CDR1 SGHVS, CDR2 FQNEAQ. There are 12 residues in the CDR3. The CDR3 protein is CASLPGGSPLHF. The DNA for the CDR3 is TGTGCCAGCCTCCCGGGGGGTTCACCCCTCCACTTT.

This clonotype was observed at least ten times. The V and J genes are TRBV7-2 and TRBJ2-5; no firm D call. The germline V gene has CDR1 SGHTA and CDR2 FQGNSA. Deletions cut 5 bases from V and 0 bases from J, with 10 bases between. The CDR3 extends over 14 amino acids. The CDR3 sequence is CASSGPEYQETQYF. In DNA form, the CDR3 reads TGTGCCAGCAGCGGCCCTGAGTACCAAGAGACCCAGTACTTC.

On this clonotype itself: This could be a read error, since a much larger clone is one nucleotide away. J is TRBJ2-1 and V is TRBV25-1, with 8 positions matching TRBD1. Germline V gives CDR1 MGHDK, CDR2 SYGVNS. The CDR3 totals 17 residues. The CDR3: CASGESPTGALYNEQFF. In DNA form, the CDR3 reads TGTGCCAGCGGTGAATCGCCGACAGGGGCACTCTACAATGAGCAGTTCTTC.

This clonotype was seen a handful of times. The J gene is TRBJ1-4, the V gene TRBV19; 9 bases are a match to TRBD1. The CDR3 covers 17 residues. Germline CDR1 reads LNHDA; CDR2 reads SQIVND (reference sequence). V shed 4 bases, J shed 5 bases, and the junction held 11 bases outside the gene matches. The CDR3 protein is CASSTILGQGENEKLFF. The CDR3 DNA reads TGTGCCAGTAGTACGATTTTGGGACAGGGAGAGAATGAAAAACTGTTTTTT.

The chain joins TRBV7-8 to TRBJ2-5; 9 bases map to TRBD2. With 5 bases clipped from V and 2 bases from J, the junction kept 9 bases outside the gene matches. The CDR3 is made up of 16 amino acids. Germline CDR1 reads SGHVS; CDR2 reads FQNEAQ. The CDR3 DNA reads as TGTGCCAGCAGCGCTCGACCAGCGGGGGGACAAGAGACCCAGTACTTC. The encoded protein is CASSARPAGGQETQYF. The complete variable domain, with remaining parts taken from reference TRBV7-8 and TRBJ2-5, reads GAGVSQSPRYKVAKRGQDVALRCDPISGHVSLFWYQQALGQGPEFLTYFQNEAQLDKSGLPSDRFFAERPEGSVSTLKIQRTQQEDSAVYLCASSARPAGGQETQYFGPGTRLLVL.

This clonotype came up many times. The chain is built from TRBV20-1 and TRBJ2-5; 10 nucleotides align to TRBD2. Losses at the gene ends were 0 bases for V and 5 bases for J; bases not matched to a gene: 3. CDR3 length: 14 amino acids. CDR1 and CDR2 from the germline V gene are DFQATT and SNEGSKA (reference sequence). CDR3 bases: TGCAGTGCTAGAGATCCTAGCGGGAGTGAGACCCAGTACTTC. It encodes CSARDPSGSETQYF.

V gene TRBV5-1 combines with J gene TRBJ2-7; the match to TRBD2 covers 9 bases. This CDR3 is built from 15 residues. CDR1 and CDR2 from the germline V gene are SGHRS and YFSETQ. J was trimmed by 5 bases and V by 4 bases; bases with no gene match: 10. CDR3 in amino acids: CASSPLPSGKDEQYF. DNA for the CDR3: TGCGCCAGCAGCCCCCTGCCTAGCGGGAAGGACGAGCAGTACTTC.

As regards this clonotype: This may come from a read error, since a much larger clone is one base off. The chain links TRBV7-9 to TRBJ2-5; 8 nucleotides agree with TRBD1. Losses at the gene ends were 5 bases for V and 5 bases for J; bases not matched to a gene: 10. CDR1 is SEHNR, CDR2 FQNEAQ, per germline (reference sequence). This CDR3 has 15 amino acids. The CDR3 spells CASSLGQGRWETQYF. The CDR3, as DNA: TGTGCCAGCAGCCTTGGACAGGGACGTTGGGAGACCCAGTACTTC.

This clonotype was observed many times. The chain has TRBV3-1 and TRBJ1-6; D unresolved. Deletions cut 9 bases from V and 6 bases from J, with 12 bases between. Looked up from germline, CDR1 is LGHDT and CDR2 is YNNKEL (reference sequence). The CDR3 length is 13 residues. The CDR3 DNA reads as TGTGCCAGTGGGGATAACCCTAATTCACCCCTCCACTTT. Its protein is CASGDNPNSPLHF.

This clonotype showed up just a few times. The chain uses TRBV11-2 and TRBJ1-6; the match to TRBD1 covers 9 bases. This CDR3 has 16 residues. CDR1 SGHAT and CDR2 FQNNGV come from the germline V gene. Trimming removed 8 bases from V and 7 bases from J; junction bases left unmatched: 12. The CDR3 bases are TGTGCCAGCTCACCCCTCGGGACAGGGAGGAATTCACCCCTCCACTTT. Translating gives CASSPLGTGRNSPLHF. Filled out from reference TRBV11-2 and TRBJ1-6, the complete variable domain reads EAGVAQSPRYKIIEKRQSVAFWCNPISGHATLYWYQQILGQGPKLLIQFQNNGVVDDSQLPKDRFSAERLKGVDSTLKIQPAKLEDSAVYLCASSPLGTGRNSPLHFGNGTRLTVT.

This clonotype was seen many times. The rearrangement uses TRBV7-2 and TRBJ1-1, with TRBD1 as a possible D gene (6 bases). Deletions cut 4 bases from V and 3 bases from J, with 15 bases between. The CDR3 loop spans 15 amino acids. Germline V CDR1 and CDR2: SGHTA, FQGNSA. The chain's CDR3 is CASSWSRGADTEAFF. The CDR3 region has the DNA TGTGCCAGCAGCTGGTCCAGGGGCGCGGACACTGAAGCTTTCTTT. The full variable domain, its missing parts supplied by reference TRBV7-2 and TRBJ1-1, is GAGVSQSPSNKVTEKGKDVELRCDPISGHTALYWYRQSLGQGLEFLIYFQGNSAPDKSGLPSDRFSAERTGGSVSTLTIQRTQQEDSAVYLCASSWSRGADTEAFFGQGTRLTVV.

This clonotype was detected only a few times. The V and J genes are TRBV5-5 and TRBJ1-2; D unclear. Trimming pared 2 bases from V and 3 bases from J, leaving 14 bases between. Germline assignment: CDR1 SGHKS and CDR2 YYEKEE (reference sequence). This CDR3 is 15 amino acids long. In DNA form, the CDR3 reads TGTGCCAGCAGCTTCTCAGGTGGGCTTGACTATGGCTACACCTTC. Encoded protein: CASSFSGGLDYGYTF. Full variable domain (remainder filled in from reference TRBV5-5 and TRBJ1-2): DAGVTQSPTHLIKTRGQQVTLRCSPISGHKSVSWYQQVLGQGPQFIFQYYEKEERGRGNFPDRFSARQFPNYSSELNVNALLLGDSALYLCASSFSGGLDYGYTFGSGTRLTVV.